The rows below give T cell receptor beta chains drawn from one sample of a study of T cells after yellow fever vaccination. TCRdb independently ran MiXCR on the 5' RACE reads; one entry per CDR3 protein. Seen here are a few hundred thousand distinct CDR3 sequences, roughly 6.8% observed once, and the top ten hold 15% to 20%. The specimen comprised PBMCs, sampled roughly 47 days after the first yellow fever vaccination. The receptor source for this set is a man younger than 30 who received the YFV17D yellow fever vaccine. CDR3s include the opening cysteine and the closing phenylalanine or tryptophan. Fields, in order: clone size, V gene, D gene, J gene, CDR3 DNA, CDR3 protein. A D gene is named only where the DNA matches it firmly. Some rows mark clone size as missing; the rest say once, few, many or name a class of expanded clone.

>few|TRBV20-1|-|TRBJ1-1
TGCAGTGCTAGAGTGGAGATCACTGAAGCTTTCTTT
CSARVEITEAFF
>many|TRBV5-6|TRBD2|TRBJ2-5
TGTGCCAGCACCGATGCCCGGGACTACGTGGAGACCCAGTACTTC
CASTDARDYVETQYF
>-|TRBV5-1|TRBD1|TRBJ2-2
TGCGCCAGCAGGATTCCGACAGGGGACACCGGGGAGCTGTTTTTT
CASRIPTGDTGELFF
>many|TRBV7-2|TRBD2|TRBJ2-3
TGTGCCAGCAGCGACACTCGCGGGGGGGCCAGGGATACGCAGTATTTT
CASSDTRGGARDTQYF
>-|TRBV5-1|TRBD1|TRBJ1-3
TGCGCCAGCAGCGGGGGACAGGGGCCAGACACCATATATTTT
CASSGGQGPDTIYF
>-|TRBV7-2|TRBD1|TRBJ1-1
TGTGTCAGCAGCTTGGACAGGGATCGGACTGAAGCTTTCTTT
CVSSLDRDRTEAFF
>-|TRBV7-2|-|TRBJ2-1
TGTGCCAGCAGCTTAAATTCTGGATTAGCCTACAATGAGCAGTTCTTC
CASSLNSGLAYNEQFF
>few|TRBV7-6|-|TRBJ2-5
TGTGCCAGCAGCTTACTCGACAAAGAGACCCAGTACTTC
CASSLLDKETQYF
>many|TRBV11-2|-|TRBJ1-3
TGTGCCAGCAGCTTCGTCTCTGGAAACACCATATATTTT
CASSFVSGNTIYF
>many|TRBV20-1|TRBD2|TRBJ2-5
TGCAGTGCGGCGGGGGGATATTTGCGAGAGACCCAGTACTTC
CSAAGGYLRETQYF
>few|TRBV10-3|TRBD1|TRBJ2-3
TGTGCCATCAGTGGGATGACCCCCGGGACAGGTGGGCCAGATACGCAGTATTTT
CAISGMTPGTGGPDTQYF
>few|TRBV20-1|TRBD1|TRBJ1-5
TGCAGTGCTGCTCCAGGGGGCCAGCCCCAGCATTTT
CSAAPGGQPQHF
>many|TRBV6-6|TRBD2|TRBJ2-1
TGTGCCAGCAGTATACGGGGGGATGAGCAGTTCTTC
CASSIRGDEQFF
>many|TRBV6-2/TRBV6-3|TRBD2|TRBJ2-1
TGTGCCAGCAGTTATTCGGCTAGCGGGGGGGCCGGTGAGCAGTTCTTC
CASSYSASGGAGEQFF
>-|TRBV15|TRBD1|TRBJ2-1
TGTGCCACCAGACCGGGACAGGGGTCCCCATATGAGCAGTTCTTC
CATRPGQGSPYEQFF
>few|TRBV29-1|-|TRBJ1-1
TGCAGCGTCCGGACTTTATTGAACACTGAAGCTTTCTTT
CSVRTLLNTEAFF
>few|TRBV6-2/TRBV6-3|TRBD2|TRBJ2-2
TGTGCCAGCAGTAAGGGGACTAGCGTATACACCGGGGAGCTGTTTTTT
CASSKGTSVYTGELFF
>few|TRBV5-1|TRBD2|TRBJ2-3
TGCGCCAGCAGCGATGCGGGGGGCACAGATACGCAGTATTTT
CASSDAGGTDTQYF
>-|TRBV5-1|TRBD1|TRBJ1-1
TGCGCCAGCAGTACGACAGGGGGAGGAAACACTGAAGCTTTCTTT
CASSTTGGGNTEAFF
>-|TRBV5-1|TRBD1|TRBJ2-2
TGCGCCAGCAGCTTGAAGGGGGCGCACACCGGGGAGCTGTTTTTT
CASSLKGAHTGELFF
>few|TRBV4-3|-|TRBJ1-2
TGCGCCAGCAGCCGGGGGGCCGGCAACGGTGACTATGGCTACACCTTC
CASSRGAGNGDYGYTF
>few|TRBV11-2|-|TRBJ2-3
TGTGCCAGCAGCTTAGGGGCGTCCGGGAGCACAGATACGCAGTATTTT
CASSLGASGSTDTQYF
>-|TRBV29-1|TRBD1|TRBJ2-1
TGCAGCGCAAACAGGGGGCCCAATGAGCAGTTCTTC
CSANRGPNEQFF
>few|TRBV5-1|TRBD1|TRBJ1-4
TGCGCCAGCAGAACCGGGACAGGGGGCGTGAAACTGTTTTTT
CASRTGTGGVKLFF
>many|TRBV6-2/TRBV6-3|-|TRBJ1-1
TGTGCCAGCAGCCGTTCCGGGGGGGGAATCGGGGGATCGGTGTACACTGAAGCTTTCTTT
CASSRSGGGIGGSVYTEAFF
>-|TRBV28|-|TRBJ2-3
TGTGCCAGCAGTTGGACAGTAGAAAGCACAGATACGCAGTATTTT
CASSWTVESTDTQYF
>few|TRBV29-1|-|TRBJ1-2
TGCAGCGTGGGGACACCCACTAACTATGGCTACACCTTC
CSVGTPTNYGYTF
>few|TRBV5-1|TRBD1|TRBJ1-1
TGCGCCAGCAGCTTCATCGGACAGGGAGGTGAAGCTTTCTTT
CASSFIGQGGEAFF
>many|TRBV4-3|-|TRBJ2-3
TGCGCCAGCAGCCAAGGGGGAAATACGCAGTATTTT
CASSQGGNTQYF
>few|TRBV6-2/TRBV6-3|-|TRBJ1-2
TGTGCCAGCAGTCCTTTGGGCCTCTATGGCTACACCTTC
CASSPLGLYGYTF
>many|TRBV29-1|TRBD1|TRBJ2-2
TGCAGCGTTAACGGAGGACAGGGTCGTACCGGGGAGCTGTTTTTT
CSVNGGQGRTGELFF
>few|TRBV3-1|-|TRBJ1-4
TGTGCCAGCAGCCAAGAGTGGAACCCTTTGAAACTGTTTTTT
CASSQEWNPLKLFF
>few|TRBV20-1|TRBD2|TRBJ2-1
TGCAGTGCCACTAGCGGAACCCTCAATGAGCAGTTCTTC
CSATSGTLNEQFF
>many|TRBV20-1|-|TRBJ2-1
TGCAGTGCTAGGTTAACGGGGGCGAATGAGCAGTTCTTC
CSARLTGANEQFF
>-|TRBV27|-|TRBJ2-7
TGTGCCAGCAGCCAACTTACAGGGATCGTTTACGAGCAGTACTTC
CASSQLTGIVYEQYF
>-|TRBV9|TRBD2|TRBJ2-2
TGTGCCAGCAGCCTAAACCCGACTAGCGGGGGGCCGACCGGGGAGCTGTTTTTT
CASSLNPTSGGPTGELFF
>-|TRBV6-1|-|TRBJ1-1
TGTGCCAGCGGGGAGGCAGCAATGAACACTGAAGCTTTCTTT
CASGEAAMNTEAFF